Given below is one TCR beta chain in context. The antigen is unknown. This record belongs to a study of STAT5B mutations in CD4+ large granular lymphocyte leukemia. On the study more broadly: Healthy donors showed HLA-associated enrichment of the CDR3 'QG' motif.

Original processing methods: Productive clonotypes were detectable down to 2.59 x 10-5 frequency. Measured with immunoSEQ multiplex PCR; TCRdb has only the in-frame clones, and not every one. That table is the source of V, J and clone size, and D and trimming were worked out from the DNA. The sample records about 30,000 clones, approximately 69% being singletons. Study-wide points: Without putative leukemic clones, patient CD4-sorted repertoires remained more clonal than healthy CD4+ repertoires.

Material: CD4+ T cells from blood buffy coats. This receptor was identified in a human donor in good health.

CDR3 sequence: CASSLVGSGNSPLHF. As DNA, the CDR3 is TGTGCCAGCAGCTTAGTTGGGAGCGGCAATTCACCCCTCCACTTT. The chain employs TRBV7-2 and TRBJ1-6; unclear D gene. Germline CDR1 and CDR2: SGHTA and FQGNSA. This CDR3 is built from 15 residues. V gave up 1 base and J gave up 7 bases, with 11 bases separating them.